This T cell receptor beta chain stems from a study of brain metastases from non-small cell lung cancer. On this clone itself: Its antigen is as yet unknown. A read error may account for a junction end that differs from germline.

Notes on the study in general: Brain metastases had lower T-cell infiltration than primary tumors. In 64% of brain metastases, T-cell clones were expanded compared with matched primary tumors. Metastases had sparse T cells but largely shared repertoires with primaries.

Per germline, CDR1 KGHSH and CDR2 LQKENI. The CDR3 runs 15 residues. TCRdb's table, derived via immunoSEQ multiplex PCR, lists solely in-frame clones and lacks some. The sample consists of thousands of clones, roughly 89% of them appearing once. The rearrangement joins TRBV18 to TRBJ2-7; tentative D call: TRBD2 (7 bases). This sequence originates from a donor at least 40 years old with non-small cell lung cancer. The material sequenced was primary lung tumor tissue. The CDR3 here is CASSPRGGLAYEQYF. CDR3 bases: TGTGCCAGCTCACCACGGGGGGGCCTAGCCTACGAGCAATACTTC.